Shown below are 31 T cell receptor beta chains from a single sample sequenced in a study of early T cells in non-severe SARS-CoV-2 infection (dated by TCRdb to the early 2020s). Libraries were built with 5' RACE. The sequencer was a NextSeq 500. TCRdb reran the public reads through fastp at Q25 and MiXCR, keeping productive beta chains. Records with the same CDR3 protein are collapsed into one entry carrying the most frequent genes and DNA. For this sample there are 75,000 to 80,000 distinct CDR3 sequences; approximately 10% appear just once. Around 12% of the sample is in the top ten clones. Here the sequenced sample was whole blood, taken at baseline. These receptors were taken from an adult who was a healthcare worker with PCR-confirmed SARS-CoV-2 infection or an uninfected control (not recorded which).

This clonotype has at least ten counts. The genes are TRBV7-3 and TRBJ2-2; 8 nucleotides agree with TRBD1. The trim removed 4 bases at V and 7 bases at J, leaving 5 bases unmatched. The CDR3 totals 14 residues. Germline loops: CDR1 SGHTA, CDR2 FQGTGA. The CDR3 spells CASSSDRVNGELFF. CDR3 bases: TGTGCCAGCAGCTCGGACAGGGTTAACGGGGAGCTGTTTTTT. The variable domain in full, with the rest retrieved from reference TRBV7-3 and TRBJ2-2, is GAGVSQTPSNKVTEKGKYVELRCDPISGHTALYWYRQSLGQGPEFLIYFQGTGAADDSGLPNDRFFAVRPEGSVSTLKIQRTERGDSAVYLCASSSDRVNGELFFGEGSRLTVL.

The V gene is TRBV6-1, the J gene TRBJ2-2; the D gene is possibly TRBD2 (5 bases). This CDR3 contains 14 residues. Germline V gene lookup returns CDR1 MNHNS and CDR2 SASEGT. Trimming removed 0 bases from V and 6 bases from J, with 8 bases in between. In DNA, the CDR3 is TGTGCCAGCAGTGAAGCGCGGGCCGCCGGGGAGCTGTTTTTT. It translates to CASSEARAAGELFF.

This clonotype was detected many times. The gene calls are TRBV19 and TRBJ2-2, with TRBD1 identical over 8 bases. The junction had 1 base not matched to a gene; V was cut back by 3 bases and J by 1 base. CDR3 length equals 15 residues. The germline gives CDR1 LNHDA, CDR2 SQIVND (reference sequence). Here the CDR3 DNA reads TGTGCCAGTAGTATGGGGACAGGGAACACCGGGGAGCTGTTTTTT. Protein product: CASSMGTGNTGELFF. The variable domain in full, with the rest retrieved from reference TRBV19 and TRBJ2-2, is DGGITQSPKYLFRKEGQNVTLSCEQNLNHDAMYWYRQDPGQGLRLIYYSQIVNDFQKGDIAEGYSVSREKKESFPLTVTSAQKNPTAFYLCASSMGTGNTGELFFGEGSRLTVL.

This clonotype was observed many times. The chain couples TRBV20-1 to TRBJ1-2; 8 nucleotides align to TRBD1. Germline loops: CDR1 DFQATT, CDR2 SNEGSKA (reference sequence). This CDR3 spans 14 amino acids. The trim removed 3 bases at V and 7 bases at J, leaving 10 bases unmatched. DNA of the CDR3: TGCAGTGCTAGTCGGACAGGACAGGGACTTGGCTACACCTTC. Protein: CSASRTGQGLGYTF.

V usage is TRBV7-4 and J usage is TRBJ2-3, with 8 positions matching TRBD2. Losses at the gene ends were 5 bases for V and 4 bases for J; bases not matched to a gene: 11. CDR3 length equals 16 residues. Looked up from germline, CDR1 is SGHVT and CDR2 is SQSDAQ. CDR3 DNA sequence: TGTGCCAGCAGCACTGGGGTAGCGGGGTTCCCAGATACGCAGTATTTT. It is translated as CASSTGVAGFPDTQYF. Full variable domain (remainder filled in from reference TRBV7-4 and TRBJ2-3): GAGVSQSPRYKVAKRGRDVALRCDSISGHVTLYWYRQTLGQGSEVLTYSQSDAQRDKSGRPSGRFSAERPERSVSTLKIQRTEQGDSAVYLCASSTGVAGFPDTQYFGPGTRLTVL.

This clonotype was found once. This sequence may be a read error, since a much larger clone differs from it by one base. The CDR3 protein is CANGLAGAGANVLTF. The CDR3 DNA is TGTGCCAACGGGTTGGCAGGGGCTGGGGCCAACGTCCTGACTTTC. The chain couples TRBV28 to TRBJ2-6, with a weak D call TRBD1 (6 bases). The length of the CDR3 is 15 residues. V gave up 10 bases and J gave up 2 bases, with 15 bases separating them. CDR1 is MDHEN, CDR2 SYDVKM, per germline. Combining the CDR3 with reference TRBV28 and TRBJ2-6 gives the whole variable domain DVKVTQSSRYLVKRTGEKVFLECVQDMDHENMFWYRQDPGLGLRLIYFSYDVKMKEKGDIPEGYSVSREKKERFSLILESASTNQTSMYLCANGLAGAGANVLTFGAGSRLTVL.

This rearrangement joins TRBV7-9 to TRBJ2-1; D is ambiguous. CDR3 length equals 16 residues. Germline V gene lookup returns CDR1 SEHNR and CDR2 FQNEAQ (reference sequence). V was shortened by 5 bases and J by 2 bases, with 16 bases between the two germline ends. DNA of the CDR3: TGTGCCAGCAGCCCCCCGGACGTTCCCGCCTACAATGAGCAGTTCTTC. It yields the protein CASSPPDVPAYNEQFF.

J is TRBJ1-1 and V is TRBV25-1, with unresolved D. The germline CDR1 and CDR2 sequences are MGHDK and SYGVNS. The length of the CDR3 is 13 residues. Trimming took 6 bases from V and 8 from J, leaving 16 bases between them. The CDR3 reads CASSEKNVFEAFF. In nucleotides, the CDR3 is TGTGCCAGCAGCGAAAAGAATGTTTTCGAAGCTTTCTTT.

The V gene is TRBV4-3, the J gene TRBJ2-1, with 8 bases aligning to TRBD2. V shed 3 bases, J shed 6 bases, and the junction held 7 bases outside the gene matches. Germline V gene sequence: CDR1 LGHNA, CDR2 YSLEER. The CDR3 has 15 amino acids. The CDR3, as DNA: TGCGCCAGCAGCCAGGGACTAGTGATCTCCAATGAGCAGTTCTTC. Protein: CASSQGLVISNEQFF.

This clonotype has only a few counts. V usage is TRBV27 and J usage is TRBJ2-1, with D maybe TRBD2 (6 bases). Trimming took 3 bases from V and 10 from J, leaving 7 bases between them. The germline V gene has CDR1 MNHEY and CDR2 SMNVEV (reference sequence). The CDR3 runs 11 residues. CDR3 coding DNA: TGTGCCAGCAGTTTGGCGGGGGAGCAGTTCTTC. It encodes CASSLAGEQFF.

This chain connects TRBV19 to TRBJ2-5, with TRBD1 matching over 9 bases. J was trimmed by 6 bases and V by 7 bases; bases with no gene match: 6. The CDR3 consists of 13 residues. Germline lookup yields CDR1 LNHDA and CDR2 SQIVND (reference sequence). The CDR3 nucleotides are TGTGCCAGTACCACGGGACAGGGTCAGACCCAGTACTTC. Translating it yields CASTTGQGQTQYF.

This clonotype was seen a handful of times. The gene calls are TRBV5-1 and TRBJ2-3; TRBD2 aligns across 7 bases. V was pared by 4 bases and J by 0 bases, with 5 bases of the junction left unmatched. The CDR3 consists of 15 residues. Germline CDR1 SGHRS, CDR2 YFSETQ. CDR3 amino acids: CASSPGLSSTDTQYF. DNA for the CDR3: TGCGCCAGCAGCCCGGGACTATCCAGCACAGATACGCAGTATTTT.

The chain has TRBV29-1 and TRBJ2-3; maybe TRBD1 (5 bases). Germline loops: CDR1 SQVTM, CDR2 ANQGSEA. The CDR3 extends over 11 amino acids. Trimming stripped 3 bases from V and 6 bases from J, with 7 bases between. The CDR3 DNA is TGCAGCGTTGAGGCAGGGGATACGCAGTATTTT. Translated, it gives CSVEAGDTQYF.

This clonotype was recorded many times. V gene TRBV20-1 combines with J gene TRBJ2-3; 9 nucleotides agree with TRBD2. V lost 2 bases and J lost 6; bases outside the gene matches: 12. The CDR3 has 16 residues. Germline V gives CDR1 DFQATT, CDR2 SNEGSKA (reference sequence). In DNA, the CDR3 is TGCAGTGCTAGACGACCGGGACTAGCAATCATGGATACGCAGTATTTT. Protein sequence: CSARRPGLAIMDTQYF.

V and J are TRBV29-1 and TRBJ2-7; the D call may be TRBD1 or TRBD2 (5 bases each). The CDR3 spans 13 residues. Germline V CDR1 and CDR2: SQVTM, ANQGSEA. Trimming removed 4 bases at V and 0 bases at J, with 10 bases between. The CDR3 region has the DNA TGCAGCGTTGTGGGACGGATCTCCTACGAGCAGTACTTC. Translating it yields CSVVGRISYEQYF.

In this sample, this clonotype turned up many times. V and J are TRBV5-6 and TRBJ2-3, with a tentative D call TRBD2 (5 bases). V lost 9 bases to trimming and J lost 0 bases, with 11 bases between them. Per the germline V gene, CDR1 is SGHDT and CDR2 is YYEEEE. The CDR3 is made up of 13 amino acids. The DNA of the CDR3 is TGTGCCACCGAGGCTAGCAGCACAGATACGCAGTATTTT. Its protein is CATEASSTDTQYF.

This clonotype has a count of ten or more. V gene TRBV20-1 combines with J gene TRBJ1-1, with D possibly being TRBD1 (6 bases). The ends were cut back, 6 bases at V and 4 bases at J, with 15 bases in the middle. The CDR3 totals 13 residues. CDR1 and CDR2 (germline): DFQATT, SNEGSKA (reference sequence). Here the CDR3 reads CSAGGPLPTEAFF. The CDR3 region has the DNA TGCAGTGCCGGGGGCCCTTTGCCCACTGAAGCTTTCTTT.

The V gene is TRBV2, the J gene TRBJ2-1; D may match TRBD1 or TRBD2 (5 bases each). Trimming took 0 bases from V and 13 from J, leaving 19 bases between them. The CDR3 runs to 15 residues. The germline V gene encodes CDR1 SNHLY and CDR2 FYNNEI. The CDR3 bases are TGTGCCAGCAGTGAAGCGGGGACGGGCCCGCACAGACAGTTCTTC. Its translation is CASSEAGTGPHRQFF. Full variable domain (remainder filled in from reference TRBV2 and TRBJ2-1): EPEVTQTPSHQVTQMGQEVILRCVPISNHLYFYWYRQILGQKVEFLVSFYNNEISEKSEIFDDQFSVERPDGSNFTLKIRSTKLEDSAMYFCASSEAGTGPHRQFFGPGTRLTVL.

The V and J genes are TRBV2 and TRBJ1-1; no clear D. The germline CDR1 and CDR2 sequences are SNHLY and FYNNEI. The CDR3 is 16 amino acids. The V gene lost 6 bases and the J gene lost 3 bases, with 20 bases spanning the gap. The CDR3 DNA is TGTGCCAGCAGCAGGACTATGGGATTTGAGCACACTGAAGCTTTCTTT. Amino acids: CASSRTMGFEHTEAFF.

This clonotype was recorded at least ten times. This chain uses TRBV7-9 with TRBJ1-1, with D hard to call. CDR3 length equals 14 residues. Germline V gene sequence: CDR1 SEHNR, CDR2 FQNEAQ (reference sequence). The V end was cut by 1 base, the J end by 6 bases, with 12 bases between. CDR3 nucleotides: TGTGCCAGCAGCTTAGGTGGAGGGATCCCTGAAGCTTTCTTT. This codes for CASSLGGGIPEAFF.

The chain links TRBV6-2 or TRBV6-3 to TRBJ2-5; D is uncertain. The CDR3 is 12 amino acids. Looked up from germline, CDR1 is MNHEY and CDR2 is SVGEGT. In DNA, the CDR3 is TGTGCAACGGCCACGACGACGGAGACCCAGTACTTC. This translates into CATATTTETQYF.

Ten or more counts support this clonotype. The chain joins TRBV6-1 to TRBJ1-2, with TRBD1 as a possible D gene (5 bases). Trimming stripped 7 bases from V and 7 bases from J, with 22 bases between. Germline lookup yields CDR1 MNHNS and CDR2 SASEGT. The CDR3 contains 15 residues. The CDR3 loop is CASIEPGRVFSGYTF. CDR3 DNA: TGTGCCAGCATTGAGCCGGGCAGGGTCTTTTCTGGCTACACCTTC.

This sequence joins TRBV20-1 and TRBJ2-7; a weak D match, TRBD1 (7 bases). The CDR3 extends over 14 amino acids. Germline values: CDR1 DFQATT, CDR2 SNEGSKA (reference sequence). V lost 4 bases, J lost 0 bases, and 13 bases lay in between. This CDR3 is CSAMAGGTSYEQYF. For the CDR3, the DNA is TGCAGTGCTATGGCAGGGGGGACCTCCTACGAGCAGTACTTC.

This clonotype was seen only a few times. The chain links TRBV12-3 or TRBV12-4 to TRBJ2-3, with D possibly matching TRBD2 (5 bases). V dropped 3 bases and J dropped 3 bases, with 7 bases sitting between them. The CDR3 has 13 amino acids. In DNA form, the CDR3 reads TGTGCCAGCAGTTTGAGGGAGACAGATACGCAGTATTTT. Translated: CASSLRETDTQYF.

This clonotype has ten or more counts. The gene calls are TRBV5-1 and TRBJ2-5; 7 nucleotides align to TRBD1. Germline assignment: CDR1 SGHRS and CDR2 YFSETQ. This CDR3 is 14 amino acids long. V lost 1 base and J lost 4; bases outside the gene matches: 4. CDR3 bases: TGCGCCAGCAGCTTGTCGGCAGGGGGAGAGACCCAGTACTTC. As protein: CASSLSAGGETQYF.

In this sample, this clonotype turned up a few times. The CDR3 nucleotides read TGTGCCAGCAGCTCTAGTTTTAGCACAGATACGCAGTATTTT. It codes for CASSSSFSTDTQYF. The genes are TRBV11-2 and TRBJ2-3; D not certain. V was cut by 4 bases and J by 0 bases, with 8 bases left in between. This CDR3 contains 14 residues. Germline lookup yields CDR1 SGHAT and CDR2 FQNNGV.

CDR3 in amino acids: CSASPPVDTEAFF. For the CDR3, the DNA is TGCAGTGCTAGTCCGCCCGTGGACACTGAAGCTTTCTTT. The V call is TRBV20-1, the J call TRBJ1-1; D remains ambiguous. The CDR3 contains 13 residues. Germline CDR1 and CDR2: DFQATT and SNEGSKA (reference sequence). Trimming took 3 bases from V and 3 from J, leaving 11 bases between them.

CDR3 DNA: TGTGCCAGCAGGGGTACAGGGGGCAGATATAATTCACCCCTCCACTTT. Encoded protein: CASRGTGGRYNSPLHF. The V and J genes are TRBV6-1 and TRBJ1-6; 9 bases are shared with TRBD1. CDR3 length: 16 amino acids. Looked up from germline, CDR1 is MNHNS and CDR2 is SASEGT. V lost 6 bases to trimming and J lost 4 bases; unmatched junction nucleotides: 7.

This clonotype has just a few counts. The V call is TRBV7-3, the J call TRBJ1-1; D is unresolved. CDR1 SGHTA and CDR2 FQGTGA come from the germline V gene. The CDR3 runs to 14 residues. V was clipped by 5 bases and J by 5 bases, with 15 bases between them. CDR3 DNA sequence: TGTGCCAGCAGCCAGGACGGGAGGGCGACTGAAGCTTTCTTT. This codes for CASSQDGRATEAFF.

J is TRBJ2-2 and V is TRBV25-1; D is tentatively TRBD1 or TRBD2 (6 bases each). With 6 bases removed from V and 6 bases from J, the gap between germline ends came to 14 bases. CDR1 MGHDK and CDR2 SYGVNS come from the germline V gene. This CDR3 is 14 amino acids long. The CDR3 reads CASRPKGEAGELFF. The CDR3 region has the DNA TGTGCCAGCAGACCTAAGGGGGAGGCCGGGGAGCTGTTTTTT.

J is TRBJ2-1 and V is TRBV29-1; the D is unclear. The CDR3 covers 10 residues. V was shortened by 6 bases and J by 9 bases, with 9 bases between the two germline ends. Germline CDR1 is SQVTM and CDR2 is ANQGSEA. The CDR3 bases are TGCAGCGTGGCAGGAGCTGAGCAGTTCTTC. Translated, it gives CSVAGAEQFF.